This T cell receptor (beta chain) was observed in a study of identical twins. This clonotype was recorded a few times. Its antigen remains unidentified. A universal primer site came from template switching; cDNA carried unique molecular identifiers. TCRdb passed the 5' RACE reads through MiXCR, listing each CDR3 protein once. Here the sample spans about 1.7 million distinct CDR3 sequences, more than 30% being singletons. Deletions cut 6 bases from V and 4 bases from J, with 15 bases between. The CDR3 extends over 15 amino acids. Germline V lookup: CDR1 MDHEN, CDR2 SYDVKM. Study-level points and caveats: Fewer insertions marked abundant cord blood beta clonotypes; young adult naive trended weakly, memory not at all. Cross-sectional statistical analysis, not tracking of the same donors, underpinned the conclusions. With beta out-of-frame sequences, excess sharing by twins was weaker.

The receptor comes from a newborn girl in good health. Sequences were obtained from cord blood. The rearrangement joins TRBV28 to TRBJ2-2; the D gene is possibly TRBD2 (6 bases). This CDR3 is CASRHTSYLTGELFF. The CDR3 DNA sequence: TGTGCCAGCAGACACACTAGCTACCTCACCGGGGAGCTGTTTTTT. Full variable domain (rest looked up from reference TRBV28 and TRBJ2-2): DVKVTQSSRYLVKRTGEKVFLECVQDMDHENMFWYRQDPGLGLRLIYFSYDVKMKEKGDIPEGYSVSREKKERFSLILESASTNQTSMYLCASRHTSYLTGELFFGEGSRLTVL.